Presented here are 12 T cell receptor beta chains from one specimen sequenced in a study of T cells after yellow fever vaccination. TCRdb analysed the 5' RACE reads with MiXCR anew, one entry per CDR3 protein. The sample yields more than 110,000 distinct CDR3 sequences, approximately 6.6% seen once. Sequenced material: CD4+ T cells sorted from PBMCs, taken 10 days after the yellow fever booster vaccination. Source of these receptors: a man aged 30 to 45 who received the YFV17D yellow fever vaccine.

CDR3 DNA sequence: TGTGCCAGCAGTCCCACTAGCGGGATTTACGAGCAGTACTTC. Protein sequence: CASSPTSGIYEQYF. The rearrangement links TRBV6-1 to TRBJ2-7; 10 bases map to TRBD2. Per the germline V gene, CDR1 is MNHNS and CDR2 is SASEGT. J lost 4 bases, V lost 5 bases, and 5 bases had no gene match. This CDR3 comprises 14 residues.

The genes are TRBV6-6 and TRBJ1-2, with D uncertain. CDR1 is MNHNY and CDR2 is SVGAGI in the germline V gene (reference sequence). CDR3 length: 13 residues. Trimming removed 4 bases at V and 1 base at J, with 7 bases between. The CDR3 sequence is CASSSLSNYGYTF. The CDR3 DNA follows: TGTGCCAGCAGTTCCCTAAGTAACTATGGCTACACCTTC.

V and J are TRBV12-5 and TRBJ2-5; D remains ambiguous. Germline CDR1 and CDR2: LGHNT and FRNRAP. CDR3 length: 14 residues. V gave up 1 base and J gave up 5 bases, with 11 bases separating them. CDR3 sequence reads: CASGLEGRDETQYF. CDR3 in DNA: TGTGCTAGTGGTTTGGAGGGCCGCGACGAGACCCAGTACTTC.

In this sample, this clonotype turned up many times. The genes are TRBV28 and TRBJ1-4; tentative D call: TRBD1 (5 bases). This CDR3 spans 12 amino acids. From germline, CDR1 is MDHEN and CDR2 SYDVKM. With 5 bases removed from V and 5 bases from J, the gap between germline ends came to 6 bases. The CDR3 loop reads CASSGGNEKLFF. Here the CDR3 DNA reads TGTGCCAGCAGTGGGGGGAATGAAAAACTGTTTTTT.

This clonotype has a handful of counts. This chain uses TRBV7-2 with TRBJ1-2; no clear D gene. CDR1 SGHTA and CDR2 FQGNSA come from the germline V gene. CDR3 length equals 13 residues. The ends were cut back, 5 bases at V and 8 bases at J, with 15 bases in the middle. This CDR3 reads CASSATGREGYTF. The CDR3 DNA is TGTGCCAGCAGCGCCACGGGAAGAGAGGGCTACACCTTC.

This clonotype was observed at least ten times. This sequence joins TRBV7-2 and TRBJ2-7, with D possibly being TRBD1 or TRBD2 (5 bases each). Germline CDR1 SGHTA, CDR2 FQGNSA. Trimming stripped 4 bases from V and 3 bases from J, with 16 bases between. This CDR3 region has 15 residues. The DNA of the CDR3 is TGTGCCAGCAGCTCGAATCCGGGACGTCTCTACGAGCAGTACTTC. It is translated as CASSSNPGRLYEQYF.

This clonotype has a handful of counts. This chain links TRBV10-3 with TRBJ2-3; possible D gene TRBD1, 6 bases. Germline lookup yields CDR1 ENHRY and CDR2 SYGVKD. The CDR3 is made up of 15 amino acids. The V end lost 0 bases, the J end lost 1 base, and 8 bases lay between the germline ends. The CDR3 nucleotides are TGTGCCATCAGTGAGTCGAGACAGGGCACAGATACGCAGTATTTT. It is translated as CAISESRQGTDTQYF.

This clonotype was seen at least ten times. The rearrangement links TRBV15 to TRBJ2-5, with 10 bases that match TRBD2. The V and J ends lost 1 base and 4 bases, in that order; junction bases with no gene match: 3. Germline V gene sequence: CDR1 LNHNV, CDR2 YYDKDF (reference sequence). This CDR3 contains 15 residues. The CDR3 spells CATSRGLAGAETQYF. The CDR3 DNA reads as TGTGCCACCAGCAGAGGGCTAGCGGGAGCAGAGACCCAGTACTTC.

This clonotype was recorded at least ten times. J is TRBJ2-3 and V is TRBV7-2; tentative D call: TRBD2 (6 bases). V was pared by 2 bases and J by 6 bases, with 12 bases between. The CDR3 sequence is 14 residues long. CDR1 is SGHTA and CDR2 is FQGNSA in the germline V gene. The CDR3 here is CASSLLLALDTQYF. Here the CDR3 DNA reads TGTGCCAGCAGCTTATTACTAGCCCTCGATACGCAGTATTTT.

This clonotype was detected a few times. This chain uses TRBV20-1 with TRBJ2-1; possibly TRBD1 for D (5 bases). V was clipped by 5 bases and J by 6 bases, with 5 bases between them. This CDR3 has 10 amino acids. The V gene's germline CDR1 is DFQATT and CDR2 SNEGSKA (reference sequence). The CDR3 here is CSAGANEQFF. Here the CDR3 DNA reads TGCAGTGCTGGGGCCAATGAGCAGTTCTTC.

This clonotype was seen many times. The chain employs TRBV6-1 and TRBJ1-1; 8 positions match TRBD1. Per the germline V gene, CDR1 is MNHNS and CDR2 is SASEGT. This CDR3 has 14 residues. The V gene end was trimmed by 8 bases and the J gene end by 1 base; junction bases not matched to a gene: 6. The CDR3 DNA follows: TGTGCCAGCGGGACCGGGACAGGGAACACTGAAGCTTTCTTT. Its protein product is CASGTGTGNTEAFF.

This clonotype was recorded many times. The V call is TRBV24-1, the J call TRBJ2-6, with unresolved D. The CDR3 has 16 residues. From germline, CDR1 is KGHDR and CDR2 SFDVKD. The V and J ends lost 0 bases and 0 bases respectively, with 5 bases between them. The CDR3 DNA follows: TGTGCCACCAGTGATTTGTCTAACTCTGGGGCCAACGTCCTGACTTTC. Protein sequence: CATSDLSNSGANVLTF.